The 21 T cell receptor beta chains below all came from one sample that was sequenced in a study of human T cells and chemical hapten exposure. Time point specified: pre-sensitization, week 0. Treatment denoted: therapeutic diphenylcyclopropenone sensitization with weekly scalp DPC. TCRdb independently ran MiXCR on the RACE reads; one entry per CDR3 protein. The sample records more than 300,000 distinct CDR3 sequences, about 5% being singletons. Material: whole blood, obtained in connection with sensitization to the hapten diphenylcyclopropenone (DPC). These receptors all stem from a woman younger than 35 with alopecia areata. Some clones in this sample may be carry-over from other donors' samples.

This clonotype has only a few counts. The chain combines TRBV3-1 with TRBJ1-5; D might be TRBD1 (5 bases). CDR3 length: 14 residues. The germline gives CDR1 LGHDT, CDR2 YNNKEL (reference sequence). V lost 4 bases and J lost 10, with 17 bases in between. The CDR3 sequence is CASSRAGGVSPQHF. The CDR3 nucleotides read TGTGCCAGCAGCCGGGCTGGGGGGGTCAGCCCCCAGCATTTT.

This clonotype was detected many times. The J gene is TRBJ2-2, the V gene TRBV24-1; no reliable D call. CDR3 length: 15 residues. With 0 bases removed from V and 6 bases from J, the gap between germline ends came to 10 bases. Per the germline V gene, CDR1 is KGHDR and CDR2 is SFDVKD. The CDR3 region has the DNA TGTGCCACCAGTGATTTGAACATGGCGGCCGGGGAGCTGTTTTTT. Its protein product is CATSDLNMAAGELFF.

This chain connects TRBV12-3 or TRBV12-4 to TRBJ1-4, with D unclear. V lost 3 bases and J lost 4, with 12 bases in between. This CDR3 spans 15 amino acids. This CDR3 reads CASSLYVNINEKLFF. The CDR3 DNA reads TGTGCCAGCAGTTTGTATGTCAACATTAATGAAAAACTGTTTTTT.

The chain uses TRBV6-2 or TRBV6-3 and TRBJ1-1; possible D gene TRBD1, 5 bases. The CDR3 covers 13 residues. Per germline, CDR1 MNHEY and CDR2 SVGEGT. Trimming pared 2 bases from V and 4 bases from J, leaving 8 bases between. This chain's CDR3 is CASSYRDRTEAFF. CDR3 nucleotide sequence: TGTGCCAGCAGTTACAGGGACCGCACTGAAGCTTTCTTT.

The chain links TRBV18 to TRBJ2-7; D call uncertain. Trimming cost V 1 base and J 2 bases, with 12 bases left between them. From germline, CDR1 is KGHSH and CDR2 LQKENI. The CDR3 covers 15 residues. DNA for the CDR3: TGTGCCAGCTCACCACTCGGTTCGCAGACCTACGAGCAGTACTTC. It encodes CASSPLGSQTYEQYF.

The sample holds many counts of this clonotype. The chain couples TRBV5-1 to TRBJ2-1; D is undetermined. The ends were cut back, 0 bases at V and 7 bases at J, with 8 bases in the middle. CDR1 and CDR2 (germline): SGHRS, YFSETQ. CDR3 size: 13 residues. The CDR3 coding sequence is TGCGCCAGCAGCTTGGTTTTTGGGAATGAGCAGTTCTTC. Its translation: CASSLVFGNEQFF.

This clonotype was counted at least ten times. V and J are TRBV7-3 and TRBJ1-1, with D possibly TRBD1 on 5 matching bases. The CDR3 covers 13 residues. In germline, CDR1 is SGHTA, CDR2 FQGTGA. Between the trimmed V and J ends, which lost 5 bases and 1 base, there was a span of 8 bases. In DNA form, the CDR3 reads TGTGCCAGCAGCCCCGGGACGAACACTGAAGCTTTCTTT. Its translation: CASSPGTNTEAFF.

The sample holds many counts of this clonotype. This CDR3 reads CASSTRTGDSGANVLTF. CDR3 nucleotides: TGCGCCAGCAGCACTCGGACAGGCGATTCTGGGGCCAACGTCCTGACTTTC. The chain employs TRBV4-3 and TRBJ2-6; TRBD1 matches at 7 bases. This CDR3 region has 17 residues. With 5 bases clipped from V and 1 base from J, the junction kept 8 bases outside the gene matches. Germline V gives CDR1 LGHNA, CDR2 YSLEER.

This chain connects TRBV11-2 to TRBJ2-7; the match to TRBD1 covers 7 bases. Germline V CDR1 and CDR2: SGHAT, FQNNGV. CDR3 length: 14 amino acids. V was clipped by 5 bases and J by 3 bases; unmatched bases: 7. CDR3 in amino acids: CASSLRDSFYEQYF. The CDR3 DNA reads TGTGCCAGCAGCCTCCGGGACAGCTTCTACGAGCAGTACTTC.

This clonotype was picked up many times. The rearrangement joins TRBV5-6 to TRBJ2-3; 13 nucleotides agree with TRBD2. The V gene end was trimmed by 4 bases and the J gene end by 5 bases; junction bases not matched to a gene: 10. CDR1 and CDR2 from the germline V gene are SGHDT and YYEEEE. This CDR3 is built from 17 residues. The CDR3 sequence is CASSLMTSGGRGDTQYF. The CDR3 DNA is TGTGCCAGCAGCCTGATGACTAGCGGGGGGCGCGGAGATACGCAGTATTTT.

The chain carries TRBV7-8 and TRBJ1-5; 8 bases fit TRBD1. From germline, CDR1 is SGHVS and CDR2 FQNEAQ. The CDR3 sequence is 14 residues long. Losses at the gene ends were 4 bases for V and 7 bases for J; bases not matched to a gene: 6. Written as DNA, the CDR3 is TGTGCCAGCAGCTCCCGGGCAGGGGGCCAGCCCCAGCATTTT. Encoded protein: CASSSRAGGQPQHF.

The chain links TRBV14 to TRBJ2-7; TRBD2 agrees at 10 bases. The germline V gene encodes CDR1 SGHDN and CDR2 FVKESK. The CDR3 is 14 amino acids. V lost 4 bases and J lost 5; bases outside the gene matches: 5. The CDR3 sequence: CASSPLAGGNEQYF. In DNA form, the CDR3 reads TGTGCCAGCAGCCCCTTAGCGGGGGGAAACGAGCAGTACTTC.

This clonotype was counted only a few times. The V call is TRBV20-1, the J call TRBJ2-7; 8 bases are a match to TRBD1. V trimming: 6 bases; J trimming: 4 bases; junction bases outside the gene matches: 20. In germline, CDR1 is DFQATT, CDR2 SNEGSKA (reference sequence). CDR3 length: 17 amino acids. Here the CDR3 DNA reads TGCAGTGCGGAGTCGGCCAGGGGACAGGCCCATCAATACGAGCAGTACTTC. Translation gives CSAESARGQAHQYEQYF.

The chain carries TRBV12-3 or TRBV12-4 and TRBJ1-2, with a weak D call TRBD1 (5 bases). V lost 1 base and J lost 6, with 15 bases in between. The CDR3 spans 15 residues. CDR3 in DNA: TGTGCCAGCAGTTTAGGGGCAGGGCCTATAGATGGCTACACCTTC. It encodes CASSLGAGPIDGYTF.

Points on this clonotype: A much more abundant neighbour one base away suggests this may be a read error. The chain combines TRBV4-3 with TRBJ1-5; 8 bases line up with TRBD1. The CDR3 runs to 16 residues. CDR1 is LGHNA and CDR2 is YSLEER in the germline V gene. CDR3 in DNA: TGCGCCAGCAGCCAAGATAGAGGACAGGGCAATCGGCCCCAGCATTTT. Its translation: CASSQDRGQGNRPQHF.

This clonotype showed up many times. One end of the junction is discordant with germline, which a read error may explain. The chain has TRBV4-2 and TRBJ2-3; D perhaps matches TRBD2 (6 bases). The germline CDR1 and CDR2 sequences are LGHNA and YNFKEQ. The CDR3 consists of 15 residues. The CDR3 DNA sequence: TGTGCCAGCAGCCCCCAGCGGGCACTGGCAGATCCGCAGTATTTT. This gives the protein CASSPQRALADPQYF.

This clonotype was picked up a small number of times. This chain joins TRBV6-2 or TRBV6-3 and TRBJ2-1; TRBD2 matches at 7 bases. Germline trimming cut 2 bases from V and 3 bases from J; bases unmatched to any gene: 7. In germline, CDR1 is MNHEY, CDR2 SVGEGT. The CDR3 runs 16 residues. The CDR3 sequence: CASSYGAAGSYNEQFF. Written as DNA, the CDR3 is TGTGCCAGCAGTTACGGGGCAGCGGGGAGCTACAATGAGCAGTTCTTC.

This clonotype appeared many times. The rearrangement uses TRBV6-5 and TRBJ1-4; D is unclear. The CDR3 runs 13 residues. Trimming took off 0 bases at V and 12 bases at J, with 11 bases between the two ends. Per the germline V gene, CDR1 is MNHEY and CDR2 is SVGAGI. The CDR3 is CASSYSEGQELFF. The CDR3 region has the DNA TGTGCCAGCAGTTACTCGGAGGGTCAGGAACTGTTTTTT.

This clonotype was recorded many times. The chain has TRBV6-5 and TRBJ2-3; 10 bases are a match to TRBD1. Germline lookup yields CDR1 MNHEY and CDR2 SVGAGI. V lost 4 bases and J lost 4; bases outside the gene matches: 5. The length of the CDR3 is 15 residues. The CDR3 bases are TGTGCCAGCAGTTCCCGGACAGGGGGTCCAGATACGCAGTATTTT. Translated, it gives CASSSRTGGPDTQYF.

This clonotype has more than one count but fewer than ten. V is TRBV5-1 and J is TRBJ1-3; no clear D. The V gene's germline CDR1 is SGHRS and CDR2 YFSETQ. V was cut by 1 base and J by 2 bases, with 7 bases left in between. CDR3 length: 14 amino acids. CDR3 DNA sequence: TGCGCCAGCAGCTTGTCGCCCCCTGGAAACACCATATATTTT. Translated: CASSLSPPGNTIYF.

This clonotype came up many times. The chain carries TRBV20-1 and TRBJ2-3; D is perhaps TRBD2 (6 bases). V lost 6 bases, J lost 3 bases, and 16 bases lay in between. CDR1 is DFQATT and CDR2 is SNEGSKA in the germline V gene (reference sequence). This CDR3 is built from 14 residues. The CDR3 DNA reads TGCAGTGCGATCACCGGGACTTCTACAGATACGCAGTATTTT. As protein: CSAITGTSTDTQYF.